Detailed here is one T cell receptor (beta chain). No cognate antigen has been identified for it. No per-base quality is available; no much larger clone lies one base away. V is trimmed back by 1 base and J by 5 bases, and the junction contains 10 bases that no gene match accounts for. The CDR3, cysteine through phenylalanine, is 17 amino acids long. Just the 51-base CDR3 DNA is kept, in frame starting at base 1. Reading the germline V gene gives CDR1 LGHNA and CDR2 YSLEER. Participants in the prospective study were enrolled through a virtual design, were aged roughly 18 to 100 years, and lived in approximately 25 United States geographic areas. In the prospective study, participants were assigned to cohorts based on the clinical history participants reported in a screening survey and a study questionnaire. Recovered participants in ImmuneRACE Cohort 3 were defined by two consecutive negative NP/OP PCR tests, clearance by a healthcare professional, or resolution of symptoms. Each participant in the prospective study had whole blood, serum and a nasopharyngeal or oropharyngeal swab collected by mobile phlebotomists. Over a 2-month period, participants in the prospective study had the option of providing additional blood draws and questionnaires. Before DNA extraction, blood samples from the prospective study were shipped at room temperature or frozen.

This sample stems from a study of blood T cell repertoires in COVID-19 (dated by TCRdb to 2020 to 2021). Broadly, across the study: Samples covering the acute and convalescent phases of COVID-19 were provided by collaborators in the United States, Italy and Spain. A de-identified subject ID, COVID-19 status, age in years and sex were almost always included in the sample metadata. HLA class I and class II types, where available, came from metadata supplied by the sample provider rather than from assay-based typing. The repertoires were released in a freely available public database intended as a resource for research on the immune response to SARS-CoV-2. The dataset comprised deeply sampled blood TCRbeta repertoires from subjects exposed to, actively infected with, or recovered from COVID-19. The material from the prospective study consisted of cDNA or gDNA derived from T cells, B-cell-depleted T cells, or PBMCs. Samples were obtained from the ongoing ImmuneRACE study (first 160 participants) and from approximately 1,200 subjects provided by 6 global collaborators. The full study reports these points: The quantity of clinical and demographic metadata differed by source and by participant and was supplied without curation.

TCRbeta CDR3 regions were amplified from genomic DNA by means of the immunoSEQ Assay, a bias-controlled multiplex PCR. In the paper's pipeline: The number of nucleated cells in each sample was estimated by amplification of reference gene primers within the assay. Sequence reads were collapsed and filtered to measure the absolute abundance of every unique TCRbeta CDR3 rearrangement. Productive Simpson clonality was computed per sample as the square root of Simpson's diversity index over productive rearrangements. Entries here come from immuneACCESS through TCRdb and include only in-frame sequences with V and J called. Some clones fail to appear in such tables; in the studies checked, an unresolved V gene covers under half of the shortfall, and the cause of the remainder is unknown. D and trimming come from the DNA, and the V and J calls and clone size come from that table. A total of 310,000 or so clones appear in this sample, around 90% of them only once. In total, the top ten clones hold 0.95% to 1.3% of the sample.

Sequencing used PBMCs or T cells enriched from blood (not recorded which). This clonotype was obtained from a woman under 40 who had recovered from COVID-19. The rearrangement combines TRBV4-3 with TRBJ2-3; 9 bases in the junction line up with TRBD2. The CDR3 is CASSQGRRIAGEDTQYF. The sequence in DNA is TGCGCCAGCAGCCAAGGTAGGCGGATAGCGGGAGAAGATACGCAGTATTTT.